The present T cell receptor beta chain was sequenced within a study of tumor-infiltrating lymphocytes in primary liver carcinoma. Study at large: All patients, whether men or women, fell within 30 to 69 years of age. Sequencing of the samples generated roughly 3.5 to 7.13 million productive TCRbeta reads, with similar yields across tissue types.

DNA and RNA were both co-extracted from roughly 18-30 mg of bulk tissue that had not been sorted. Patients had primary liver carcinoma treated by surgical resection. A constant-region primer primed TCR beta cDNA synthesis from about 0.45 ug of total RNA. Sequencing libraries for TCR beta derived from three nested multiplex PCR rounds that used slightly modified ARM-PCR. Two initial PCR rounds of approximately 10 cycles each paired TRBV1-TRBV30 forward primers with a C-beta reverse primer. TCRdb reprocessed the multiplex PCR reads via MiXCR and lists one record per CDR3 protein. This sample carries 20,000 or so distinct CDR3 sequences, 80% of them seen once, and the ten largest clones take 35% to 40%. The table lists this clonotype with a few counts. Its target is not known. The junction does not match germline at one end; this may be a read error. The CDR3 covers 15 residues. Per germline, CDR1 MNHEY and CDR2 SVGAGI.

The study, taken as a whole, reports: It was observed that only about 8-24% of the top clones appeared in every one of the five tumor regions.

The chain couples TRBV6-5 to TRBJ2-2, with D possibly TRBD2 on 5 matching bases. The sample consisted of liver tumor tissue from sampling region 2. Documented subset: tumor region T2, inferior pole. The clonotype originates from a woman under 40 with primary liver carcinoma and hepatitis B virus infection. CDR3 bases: TGTGCCAGCGGTCCGCGGACCGGGTTCACCGGGGAGCTGTTCTTT. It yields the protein CASGPRTGFTGELFF.